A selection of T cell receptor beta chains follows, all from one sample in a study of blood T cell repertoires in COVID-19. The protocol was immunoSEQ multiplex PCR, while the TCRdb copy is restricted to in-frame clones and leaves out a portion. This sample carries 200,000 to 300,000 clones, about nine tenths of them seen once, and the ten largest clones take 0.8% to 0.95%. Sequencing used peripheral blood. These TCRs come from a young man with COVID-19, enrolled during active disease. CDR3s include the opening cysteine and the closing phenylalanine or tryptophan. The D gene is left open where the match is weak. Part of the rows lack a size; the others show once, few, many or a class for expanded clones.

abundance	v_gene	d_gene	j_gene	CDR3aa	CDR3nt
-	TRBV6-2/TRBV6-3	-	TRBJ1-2	CASSYSRSTSYGYTF	TGTGCCAGCAGTTACTCGAGGAGCACGTCCTATGGCTACACCTTC
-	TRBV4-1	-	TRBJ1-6	CASSQERNSPLHF	TGCGCCAGCAGCCAAGAGCGGAATTCACCCCTCCACTTT
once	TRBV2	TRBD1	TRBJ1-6	CASSEDRGLSSPLHF	TGTGCCAGCAGTGAAGACAGGGGGCTGAGTTCACCCCTCCACTTT
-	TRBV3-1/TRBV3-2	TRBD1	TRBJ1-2	CASSQGTGTIYGYTF	TGTGCCAGCAGCCAAGGGACAGGGACGATCTATGGCTACACCTTC
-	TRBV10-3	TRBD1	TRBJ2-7	CAISGAAGTGFYEQYF	TGTGCCATCAGTGGGGCTGCCGGGACAGGGTTCTACGAGCAGTACTTC
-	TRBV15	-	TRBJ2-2	CATSREIGIGELFF	TGTGCCACCAGCAGAGAGATCGGTATCGGGGAGCTGTTTTTT
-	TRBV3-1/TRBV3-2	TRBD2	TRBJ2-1	CASSRWVPGLAGGNSYNEQFF	TGTGCCAGCAGCCGGTGGGTTCCGGGACTAGCGGGGGGAAACTCCTACAATGAGCAGTTCTTC
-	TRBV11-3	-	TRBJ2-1	CASSSELGTYNEQFF	TGTGCCAGCAGCTCCGAACTGGGGACTTACAATGAGCAGTTCTTC
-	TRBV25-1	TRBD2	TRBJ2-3	CASSEGTSGTTQYF	TGTGCCAGCAGTGAAGGGACTAGCGGAACCACGCAGTATTTT
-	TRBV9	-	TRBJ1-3	CASSVGAPGSGNTIYF	TGTGCCAGCAGCGTAGGAGCACCCGGTAGTGGAAACACCATATATTTT
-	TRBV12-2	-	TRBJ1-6	CASRLYRAGAFIAYNSPLHF	TGTGCAAGTCGCTTATATAGGGCGGGGGCTTTCATCGCCTATAATTCACCCCTCCACTTT
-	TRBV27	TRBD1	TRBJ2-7	CASSLRQGLVHEQYF	TGTGCCAGCAGTTTAAGACAGGGGCTTGTCCACGAGCAGTACTTC
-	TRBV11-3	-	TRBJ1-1	CASSLVAGSTEAFF	TGTGCCAGCAGCTTAGTAGCGGGTAGCACTGAAGCTTTCTTT
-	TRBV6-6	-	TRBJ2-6	CASSSPRVGANVLTF	TGTGCCAGCAGCTCCCCCCGGGTTGGGGCCAACGTCCTGACTTTC
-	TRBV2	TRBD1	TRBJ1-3	CASSVGQGARNTIYF	TGTGCCAGCAGCGTCGGACAGGGGGCGAGAAACACCATATATTTT
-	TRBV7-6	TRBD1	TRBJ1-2	CASSSPGQGFGGYTF	TGTGCCAGCAGCTCCCCGGGACAGGGTTTTGGAGGCTACACCTTC
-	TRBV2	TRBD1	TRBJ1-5	CASSESDRGLQPQHF	TGTGCCAGCAGTGAGTCGGACAGGGGGCTTCAGCCCCAGCATTTT
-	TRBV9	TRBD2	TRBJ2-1	CASSLSGGPYNEQFF	TGTGCCAGCAGCCTTAGCGGGGGGCCATACAATGAGCAGTTCTTC
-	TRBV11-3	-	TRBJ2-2	CASSFTSPGELFF	TGTGCCAGCAGCTTCACTAGCCCCGGGGAGCTGTTTTTT
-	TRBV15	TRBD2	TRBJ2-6	CATSRPLRGISGANVLTF	TGTGCCACCTCACGGCCCTTGCGGGGGATCTCTGGGGCCAACGTCCTGACTTTC
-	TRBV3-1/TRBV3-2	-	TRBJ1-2	CASSQDTQNYGYTF	TGTGCCAGCAGCCAAGATACACAGAACTATGGCTACACCTTC
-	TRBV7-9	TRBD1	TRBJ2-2	CASSLGTGSGTGELFF	TGTGCCAGCAGCTTAGGGACAGGGTCGGGCACCGGGGAGCTGTTTTTT
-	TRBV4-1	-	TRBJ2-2	CASSQGLATGELFF	TGCGCCAGCAGCCAAGGATTGGCCACCGGGGAGCTGTTTTTT
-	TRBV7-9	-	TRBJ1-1	CASSLYERESAFF	TGTGCCAGCAGCTTATATGAGAGGGAGTCGGCTTTCTTT
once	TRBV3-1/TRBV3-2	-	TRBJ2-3	CASSQETPRDTQYF	TGTGCCAGCAGCCAAGAAACCCCTCGGGATACGCAGTATTTT
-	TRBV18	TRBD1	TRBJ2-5	CASSFMTGGEETQYF	TGTGCCAGCTCCTTCATGACAGGGGGAGAAGAGACCCAGTACTTC
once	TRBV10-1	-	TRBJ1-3	CASNLTTKGNTIYF	TGCGCCAGCAACCTGACTACAAAAGGAAACACCATATATTTT
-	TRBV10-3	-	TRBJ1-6	CAISQTQGSTNSPLHF	TGTGCCATCAGCCAGACACAGGGTAGCACGAATTCACCCCTCCACTTT
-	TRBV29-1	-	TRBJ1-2	CSVDSAGVGGYTF	TGCAGCGTTGATTCGGCAGGGGTCGGTGGCTACACCTTC